This T cell receptor beta chain was identified during a study of blood T cell repertoires in COVID-19. Repertoires were generated with immunoSEQ multiplex PCR, while TCRdb's copy carries only in-frame clones and drops some. The sample holds about 60,000 clones, approximately 82% seen once. CDR1 and CDR2 from the germline V gene are LNHDA and SQIVND (reference sequence). The CDR3 extends over 17 amino acids. The V gene lost 5 bases and the J gene lost 1 base, with 17 bases spanning the gap. The receptor was derived from a man aged 60-69 years with acute or convalescent COVID-19. The V call is TRBV19, the J call TRBJ1-4; D is unclear. Sequenced sample: peripheral blood. In DNA, the CDR3 is TGTGCCAGTAGTTCCTTTGAGGGATGGAGAACTAATGAAAAACTGTTTTTT. It translates to CASSSFEGWRTNEKLFF.